The next 16 T cell receptor beta chains were all read from a single sample in a study of naive and memory T cell subsets. Study-level findings and limits: Especially in CD8 cells, naive repertoires contained a few larger clonotypes, possibly CD45RA-re-expressing memory cells.

An equimolar mix of two oligonucleotides served as the beta constant-region primer for TRBC1 and TRBC2. Four rounds of PCR amplified the ligated cDNA using nested alpha and beta constant-region primers plus SP2. MiXCR, run by TCRdb on the UMI-ligation and nested PCR reads, gives a single entry per CDR3 protein. The sample lists over 110,000 distinct CDR3 sequences, approximately 21% occurring once. These TCRs are of unknown antigen specificity. Specimen: naive CD8+ T cells from blood. The receptors come from a human donor in good health.

The table lists this clonotype with a few counts. The rearrangement links TRBV7-2 to TRBJ1-5; a weak D match, TRBD1 (5 bases). Trimming removed 1 base at V and 1 base at J, with 8 bases between. The CDR3 is 15 residues long. Germline CDR1 is SGHTA and CDR2 is FQGNSA. The CDR3, as DNA: TGTGCCAGCAGCTTAGTTGGGGGAAGCAATCAGCCCCAGCATTTT. Encoded protein: CASSLVGGSNQPQHF. The whole variable domain, filled in from reference TRBV7-2 and TRBJ1-5, reads GAGVSQSPSNKVTEKGKDVELRCDPISGHTALYWYRQSLGQGLEFLIYFQGNSAPDKSGLPSDRFSAERTGGSVSTLTIQRTQQEDSAVYLCASSLVGGSNQPQHFGDGTRLSIL.

This clonotype was seen a handful of times. The chain recombines TRBV28 with TRBJ1-2; D ambiguous. V dropped 1 base and J dropped 2 bases, with 8 bases sitting between them. Looked up from germline, CDR1 is MDHEN and CDR2 is SYDVKM. This CDR3 region has 14 residues. In DNA form, the CDR3 reads TGTGCCAGCAGTTTATCCGACGGAAACTATGGCTACACCTTC. Its protein product is CASSLSDGNYGYTF.

This clonotype occurred a few times. CDR3 protein: CASSQDRLAEAFF. In DNA, the CDR3 is TGCGCCAGCAGCCAAGATCGGTTGGCTGAAGCTTTCTTT. The chain joins TRBV4-3 to TRBJ1-1; D remains unclear. Trimming left V 0 bases short and J 6 bases short, with 8 bases between. The CDR3 consists of 13 residues. CDR1 is LGHNA and CDR2 is YSLEER in the germline V gene.

This sequence joins TRBV3-1 and TRBJ2-5; D possibly matches TRBD1 or TRBD2 (5 bases each). Trimming took off 4 bases at V and 3 bases at J, with 18 bases between the two ends. CDR1 and CDR2 (germline): LGHDT, YNNKEL (reference sequence). The CDR3 consists of 16 residues. CDR3 sequence reads: CASSPSNSGAEETQYF. The CDR3 nucleotides are TGTGCCAGCAGCCCCTCCAACTCCGGGGCCGAAGAGACCCAGTACTTC.

This clonotype appeared a few times. The chain combines TRBV6-5 with TRBJ1-2; 9 nucleotides agree with TRBD1. The CDR3 contains 14 residues. Losses at the gene ends were 4 bases for V and 4 bases for J; bases not matched to a gene: 4. Germline CDR1 reads MNHEY; CDR2 reads SVGAGI. DNA for the CDR3: TGTGCCAGCAGTTCGCCGGGACAGGGCTATGGCTACACCTTC. Translated, it gives CASSSPGQGYGYTF.

This clonotype has more than one count but fewer than ten. The chain carries TRBV6-5 and TRBJ2-5, with 9 bases that match TRBD2. Germline CDR1 MNHEY, CDR2 SVGAGI. This CDR3 has 16 amino acids. V shed 3 bases and J 4 bases; nucleotides not matched to a gene: 9. This CDR3 reads CASSYGLAGERETQYF. CDR3 nucleotide sequence: TGTGCCAGCAGTTATGGGTTAGCGGGAGAGCGAGAGACCCAGTACTTC.

Details on this clonotype: One end of the junction fails to match germline, which may point to a read error. This chain joins TRBV20-1 and TRBJ2-7; D not resolved. Per germline, CDR1 DFQATT and CDR2 SNEGSKA (reference sequence). The CDR3 is 15 residues long. The CDR3 DNA reads as TGCAGTGCCAGAGAAGTGGGCTCTACGTCCTACGAGCAGTACTTC. Translated, it gives CSAREVGSTSYEQYF.

This clonotype was seen a few times. The genes are TRBV6-5 and TRBJ1-1, with D maybe TRBD1 (5 bases). The germline gives CDR1 MNHEY, CDR2 SVGAGI. The CDR3 spans 15 residues. V was pared by 2 bases and J by 1 base, with 11 bases between. In DNA, the CDR3 is TGTGCCAGCAGTTACAGGGGCCGCCAGAACACTGAAGCTTTCTTT. Encoded protein: CASSYRGRQNTEAFF.

This chain joins TRBV4-3 and TRBJ2-2, with 9 bases lining up with TRBD2. The CDR3 runs 15 residues. The trim removed 4 bases at V and 11 bases at J, leaving 11 bases unmatched. Per germline, CDR1 LGHNA and CDR2 YSLEER. The CDR3 DNA sequence: TGCGCCAGCAGCCGAGTACTAGCGGGCGAATTAGAGCTGTTTTTT. Translation gives CASSRVLAGELELFF.

The genes are TRBV12-3 or TRBV12-4 and TRBJ2-1; possibly TRBD1 or TRBD2 for D (6 bases each). V was shortened by 2 bases and J by 8 bases, with 13 bases between the two germline ends. The CDR3 loop spans 14 amino acids. The CDR3 region has the DNA TGTGCCAGCAGTTTAATGGCCGGGGGCCATGAGCAGTTCTTC. This gives the protein CASSLMAGGHEQFF.

In this sample, this clonotype turned up a few times. This chain uses TRBV20-1 with TRBJ1-1; 7 bases match TRBD1. The ends lost 0 bases at V and 1 base at J; junction bases unmatched: 8. The CDR3 totals 16 residues. Germline CDR1 and CDR2: DFQATT and SNEGSKA (reference sequence). CDR3 DNA sequence: TGCAGTGCTAGAGATCCGGGACAGCCCCAGAACACTGAAGCTTTCTTT. Its protein is CSARDPGQPQNTEAFF.

The V and J genes are TRBV14 and TRBJ2-1; D gene unclear. The CDR3 runs to 12 residues. Germline-derived CDR1 and CDR2 are SGHDN and FVKESK. V was clipped by 4 bases and J by 3 bases, with 4 bases between them. The CDR3 is CASSRGYNEQFF. Here the CDR3 DNA reads TGTGCCAGCAGCCGGGGCTACAATGAGCAGTTCTTC.

J is TRBJ2-3 and V is TRBV28, with 9 nucleotides matching TRBD2. This CDR3 has 14 residues. From germline, CDR1 is MDHEN and CDR2 SYDVKM. Losses at the gene ends were 2 bases for V and 6 bases for J; bases not matched to a gene: 3. In DNA, the CDR3 is TGTGCCAGCAGTTTAGCGGGAGGGCCCGATACGCAGTATTTT. Its protein product is CASSLAGGPDTQYF. Using reference TRBV28 and TRBJ2-3 for the parts outside the CDR3, the full variable domain is DVKVTQSSRYLVKRTGEKVFLECVQDMDHENMFWYRQDPGLGLRLIYFSYDVKMKEKGDIPEGYSVSREKKERFSLILESASTNQTSMYLCASSLAGGPDTQYFGPGTRLTVL.

V gene TRBV28 combines with J gene TRBJ2-7, with D unresolved. CDR3 length: 13 amino acids. Deletions cut 3 bases from V and 4 bases from J, with 10 bases between. From germline, CDR1 is MDHEN and CDR2 SYDVKM. The CDR3 region has the DNA TGTGCCAGCAGTTTCGGCAGTGTGTACGAGCAGTACTTC. It specifies CASSFGSVYEQYF.

The rearrangement uses TRBV9 and TRBJ2-7; possible D gene TRBD1, 6 bases. This CDR3 is 16 amino acids long. V lost 2 bases and J 3 bases, leaving 18 bases between the germline ends. CDR1 is SGDLS and CDR2 is YYNGEE in the germline V gene. The CDR3 bases are TGTGCCAGCAGCGTGGCTGAGGGGGAAATTGGCTACGAGCAGTACTTC. Amino acids: CASSVAEGEIGYEQYF.

About this clonotype: Relative to the germline gene, one junction end is altered; a read error may explain this. The gene calls are TRBV20-1 and TRBJ1-2, with a possible D match to TRBD1 (5 bases). CDR3 length: 13 residues. Germline assignment: CDR1 DFQATT and CDR2 SNEGSKA (reference sequence). In DNA form, the CDR3 reads TGCAGTGCTATGGGGACGTCTAACTATGGCTACGCCTTC. Its translation: CSAMGTSNYGYAF.